A selection of T cell receptor beta chains follows, all from one sample in a study of cytomegalovirus exposure and HLA in healthy donors. The protocol was immunoSEQ multiplex PCR, while the TCRdb copy is restricted to in-frame clones and leaves out a portion. The data hold 200,000 to 250,000 clones, with 75% to 85% observed a single time. The sequenced sample consisted of PBMCs. These TCRs come from a woman aged 40 to 50 in good health and CMV-seronegative. CDR3s include the opening cysteine and the closing phenylalanine or tryptophan. Each record gives: J gene, V gene, CDR3 protein.

j_call: TRBJ1-1; v_call: TRBV27; cdr3_aa: CASSSNMNTEAFF
j_call: TRBJ2-4; v_call: TRBV10-1; cdr3_aa: CASSDPTGGASLLAKNIQYF
j_call: TRBJ2-4; v_call: TRBV18; cdr3_aa: CASSPGTGKNIQYF
j_call: TRBJ2-5; v_call: TRBV9; cdr3_aa: CASSVGRLAGLSGETQYF
j_call: TRBJ2-1; v_call: TRBV9; cdr3_aa: CASSVAGDRYNEQFF
j_call: TRBJ2-1; v_call: TRBV30; cdr3_aa: CAWSVRTSGDEQFF
j_call: TRBJ2-1; v_call: TRBV19; cdr3_aa: CASSMVWGLASDEQFF
j_call: TRBJ2-7; v_call: TRBV2; cdr3_aa: CASNSHGSPGTGLNEQYF
j_call: TRBJ1-1; v_call: TRBV4-1; cdr3_aa: CASSQTGSLLTEAFF
j_call: TRBJ2-5; v_call: TRBV29-1; cdr3_aa: CSVGRFQETQYF